These 10 T cell receptor beta chains share one sample of origin, sequenced in a study of T cell repertoires in cytomegalovirus infection. TCRdb re-called the reads with MiXCR, one entry per CDR3 protein. The sample lists some 940,000 distinct CDR3 sequences; around 31% were seen once. Their antigen targets remain unknown. The source material was cultured CD8+ T cells from PBMCs, sampled from culture after CMV antigen stimulation. The receptors shown here come from a human donor in good health (CMV status not recorded). Some clones in this sample may be carry-over from other donors' samples.

The V and J genes are TRBV27 and TRBJ1-1; no reliable D call. The CDR3 runs to 17 residues. The V gene's germline CDR1 is MNHEY and CDR2 SMNVEV (reference sequence). The V end was cut by 5 bases, the J end by 1 base, with 20 bases between. CDR3 amino acids: CASSVTLTERANTEAFF. In DNA form, the CDR3 reads TGTGCCAGCAGTGTAACCCTTACAGAGCGGGCGAACACTGAAGCTTTCTTT.

J is TRBJ2-3 and V is TRBV3-1, with 7 bases matching TRBD1. V gave up 5 bases and J gave up 0 bases; unmatched junction bases: 8. Germline V gives CDR1 LGHDT, CDR2 YNNKEL (reference sequence). CDR3 length: 16 residues. As DNA, the CDR3 is TGTGCCAGCAGCTTTTCCGGGACAGTAAGCACAGATACGCAGTATTTT. It is translated as CASSFSGTVSTDTQYF.

This clonotype came up many times. The genes are TRBV7-8 and TRBJ1-1; D is possibly TRBD1 (5 bases). Germline-derived CDR1 and CDR2 are SGHVS and FQNEAQ. The CDR3 has 12 residues. V gave up 5 bases and J gave up 6 bases, with 10 bases separating them. The CDR3 coding sequence is TGTGCCAGCAGCGGGGGGAGGGCTGAAGCTTTCTTT. Amino acid sequence: CASSGGRAEAFF.

This clonotype was counted at least ten times. The rearrangement joins TRBV7-8 to TRBJ1-6; a possible D gene is TRBD1 (5 bases). Per the germline V gene, CDR1 is SGHVS and CDR2 is FQNEAQ. This CDR3 has 17 amino acids. V lost 6 bases and J lost 0, with 15 bases in between. CDR3 residues: CASRDRDADSYNSPLHF. DNA for the CDR3: TGTGCCAGCAGGGACCGGGACGCTGACTCCTATAATTCACCCCTCCACTTT.

The chain is built from TRBV9 and TRBJ2-5, with 7 bases matching TRBD2. The CDR3 is 16 residues long. Germline trimming cut 3 bases from V and 5 bases from J; bases unmatched to any gene: 13. Germline CDR1 SGDLS, CDR2 YYNGEE. DNA of the CDR3: TGTGCCAGCAGCGCAGAGGGAGGGGAGGAGGGGGAGACCCAGTACTTC. Its translation is CASSAEGGEEGETQYF.

This clonotype was seen at least ten times. This chain connects TRBV7-9 to TRBJ2-2, with TRBD1 matching 8 bases. The germline V gene encodes CDR1 SEHNR and CDR2 FQNEAQ (reference sequence). The CDR3 spans 15 residues. V shed 5 bases, J shed 4 bases, and the junction held 6 bases outside the gene matches. The CDR3 DNA is TGTGCCAGCAGCCCCGGGACAGGAGTCACCGGGGAGCTGTTTTTT. The encoded protein is CASSPGTGVTGELFF.

This chain joins TRBV3-1 and TRBJ1-1, with D uncertain. Trimming pared 0 bases from V and 4 bases from J, leaving 24 bases between. Germline CDR1 reads LGHDT; CDR2 reads YNNKEL (reference sequence). CDR3 length: 19 residues. CDR3 residues: CASSQEVGLEVDGRTEAFF. The CDR3 bases are TGTGCCAGCAGCCAAGAGGTGGGTCTAGAAGTCGACGGGCGCACTGAAGCTTTCTTT.

This clonotype was observed a handful of times. CDR3 amino acids: CASRWTDSYNEQFF. DNA for the CDR3: TGTGCCAGCAGATGGACTGATTCCTACAATGAGCAGTTCTTC. J is TRBJ2-1 and V is TRBV7-9, with D possibly being TRBD2 (5 bases). Germline V gives CDR1 SEHNR, CDR2 FQNEAQ (reference sequence). The CDR3 extends over 14 amino acids. V lost 6 bases and J 1 base, leaving 10 bases between the germline ends.

This rearrangement joins TRBV6-1 to TRBJ2-5; no clear D. Trimming took 5 bases from V and 1 from J, leaving 11 bases between them. The CDR3 is 14 residues long. Germline V lookup: CDR1 MNHNS, CDR2 SASEGT. CDR3 region: CASSYVGFQETQYF. DNA for the CDR3: TGTGCCAGCAGTTACGTTGGCTTCCAAGAGACCCAGTACTTC.

There are a few counts of this clonotype. V gene TRBV7-6 combines with J gene TRBJ2-3; no clear D gene. The germline V and J ends were trimmed by 0 bases and 0 bases, with 7 bases remaining between them. Germline-derived CDR1 and CDR2 are SGHVS and FNYEAQ. The CDR3 length is 15 residues. The CDR3 DNA sequence: TGTGCCAGCAGCTTAGCGCCTGGGAGCACAGATACGCAGTATTTT. Encoded protein: CASSLAPGSTDTQYF.